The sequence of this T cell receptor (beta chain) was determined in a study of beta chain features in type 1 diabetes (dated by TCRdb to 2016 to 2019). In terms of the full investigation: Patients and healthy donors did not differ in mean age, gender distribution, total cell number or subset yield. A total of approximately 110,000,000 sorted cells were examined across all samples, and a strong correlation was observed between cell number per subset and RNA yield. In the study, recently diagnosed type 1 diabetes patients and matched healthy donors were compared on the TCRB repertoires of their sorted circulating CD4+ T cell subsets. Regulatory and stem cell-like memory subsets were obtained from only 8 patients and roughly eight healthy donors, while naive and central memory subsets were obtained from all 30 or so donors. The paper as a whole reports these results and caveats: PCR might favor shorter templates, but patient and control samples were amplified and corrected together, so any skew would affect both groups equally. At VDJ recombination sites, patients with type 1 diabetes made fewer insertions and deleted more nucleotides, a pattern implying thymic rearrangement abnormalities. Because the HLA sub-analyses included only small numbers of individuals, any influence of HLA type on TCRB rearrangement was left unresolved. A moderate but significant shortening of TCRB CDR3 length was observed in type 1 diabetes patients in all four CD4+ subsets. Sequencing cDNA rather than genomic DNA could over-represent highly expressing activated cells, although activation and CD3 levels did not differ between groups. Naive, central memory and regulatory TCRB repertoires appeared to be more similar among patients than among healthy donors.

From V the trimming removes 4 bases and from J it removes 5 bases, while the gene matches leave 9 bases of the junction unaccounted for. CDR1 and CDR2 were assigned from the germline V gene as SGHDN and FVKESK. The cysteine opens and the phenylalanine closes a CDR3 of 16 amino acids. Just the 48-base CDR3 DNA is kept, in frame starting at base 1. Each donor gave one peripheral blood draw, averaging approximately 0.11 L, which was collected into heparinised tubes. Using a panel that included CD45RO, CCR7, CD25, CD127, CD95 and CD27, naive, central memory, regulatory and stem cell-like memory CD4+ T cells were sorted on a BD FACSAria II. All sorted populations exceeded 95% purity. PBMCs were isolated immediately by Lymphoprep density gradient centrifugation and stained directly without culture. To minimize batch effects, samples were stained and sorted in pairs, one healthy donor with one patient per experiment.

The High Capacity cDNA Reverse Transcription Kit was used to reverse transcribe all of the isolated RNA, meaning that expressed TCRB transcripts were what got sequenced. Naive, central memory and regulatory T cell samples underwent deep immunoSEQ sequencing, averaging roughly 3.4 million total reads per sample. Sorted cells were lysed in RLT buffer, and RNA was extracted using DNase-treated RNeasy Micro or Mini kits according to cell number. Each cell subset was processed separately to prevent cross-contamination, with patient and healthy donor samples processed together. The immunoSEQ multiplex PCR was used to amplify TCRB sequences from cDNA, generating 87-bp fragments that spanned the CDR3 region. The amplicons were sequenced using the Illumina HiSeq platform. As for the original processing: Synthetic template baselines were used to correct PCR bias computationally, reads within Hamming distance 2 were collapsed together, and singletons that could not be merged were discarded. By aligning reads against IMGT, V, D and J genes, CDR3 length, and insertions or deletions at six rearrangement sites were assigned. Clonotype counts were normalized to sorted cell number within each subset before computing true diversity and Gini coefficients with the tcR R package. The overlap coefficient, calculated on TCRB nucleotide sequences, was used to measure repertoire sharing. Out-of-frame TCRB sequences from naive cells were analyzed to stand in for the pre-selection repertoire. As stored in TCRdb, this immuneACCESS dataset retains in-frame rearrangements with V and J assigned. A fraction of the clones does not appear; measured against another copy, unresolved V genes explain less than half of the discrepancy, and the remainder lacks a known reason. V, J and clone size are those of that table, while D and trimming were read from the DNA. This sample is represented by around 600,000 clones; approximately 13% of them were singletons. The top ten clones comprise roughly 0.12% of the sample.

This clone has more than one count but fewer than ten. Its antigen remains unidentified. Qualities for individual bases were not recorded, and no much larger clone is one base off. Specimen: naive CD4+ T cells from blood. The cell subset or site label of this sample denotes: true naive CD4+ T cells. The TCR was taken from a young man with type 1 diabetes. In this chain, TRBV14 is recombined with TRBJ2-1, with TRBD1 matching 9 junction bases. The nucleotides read TGTGCCAGCAGCCGCGAGCCGGGACAGGGAGACAATGAGCAGTTCTTC. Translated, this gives CASSREPGQGDNEQFF.